This TCR beta chain stems from a study of siplizumab effects on memory and regulatory T cells. V shed 3 bases and J 2 bases; nucleotides not matched to a gene: 7. The CDR3 runs 16 residues. The germline CDR1 and CDR2 sequences are KGHSY and FQNENV. In each sample, 10^5 or so TCR templates were assayed. The table came from immunoSEQ multiplex PCR; TCRdb's copy has only in-frame clones and leaves some out. The profile shows 50,000 to 75,000 clones, nearly 98% of them singletons. The sequenced sample was naive CD8+ T cells sorted from blood. This TCR was sampled from a human donor in good health. The rearrangement uses TRBV16 and TRBJ2-1; 7 nucleotides align to TRBD2. The CDR3 DNA follows: TGTGCCAGCAGCCATGGCCCCGGGACTACCTACAATGAGCAGTTCTTC. This sequence encodes CASSHGPGTTYNEQFF. The entire variable domain, with the rest obtained from reference TRBV16 and TRBJ2-1, is as follows: GEEVAQTPKHLVRGEGQKAKLYCAPIKGHSYVFWYQQVLKNEFKFLISFQNENVFDETGMPKERFSAKCLPNSPCSLEIQATKLEDSAVYFCASSHGPGTTYNEQFFGPGTRLTVL.